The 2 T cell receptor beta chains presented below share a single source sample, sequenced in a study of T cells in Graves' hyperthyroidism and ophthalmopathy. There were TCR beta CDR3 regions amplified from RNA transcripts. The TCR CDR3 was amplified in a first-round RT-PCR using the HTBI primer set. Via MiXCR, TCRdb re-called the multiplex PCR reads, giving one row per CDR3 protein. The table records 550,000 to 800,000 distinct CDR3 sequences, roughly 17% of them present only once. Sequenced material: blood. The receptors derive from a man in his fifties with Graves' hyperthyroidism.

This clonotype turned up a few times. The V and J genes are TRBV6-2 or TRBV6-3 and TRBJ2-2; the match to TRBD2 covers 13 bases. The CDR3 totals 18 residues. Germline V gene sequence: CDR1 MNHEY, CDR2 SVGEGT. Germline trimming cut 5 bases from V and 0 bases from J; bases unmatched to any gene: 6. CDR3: CASSLPGLAGSNTGELFF. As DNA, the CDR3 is TGTGCCAGCAGTCTTCCGGGACTAGCGGGGTCGAACACCGGGGAGCTGTTTTTT.

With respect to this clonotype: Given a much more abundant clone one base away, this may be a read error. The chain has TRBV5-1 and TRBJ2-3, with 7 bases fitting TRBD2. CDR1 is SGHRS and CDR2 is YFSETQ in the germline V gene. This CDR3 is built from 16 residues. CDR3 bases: TGCGCCAGCAGCCGATGGACTAGTTCTCCCACAGATTCGCAGTATTTT. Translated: CASSRWTSSPTDSQYF.